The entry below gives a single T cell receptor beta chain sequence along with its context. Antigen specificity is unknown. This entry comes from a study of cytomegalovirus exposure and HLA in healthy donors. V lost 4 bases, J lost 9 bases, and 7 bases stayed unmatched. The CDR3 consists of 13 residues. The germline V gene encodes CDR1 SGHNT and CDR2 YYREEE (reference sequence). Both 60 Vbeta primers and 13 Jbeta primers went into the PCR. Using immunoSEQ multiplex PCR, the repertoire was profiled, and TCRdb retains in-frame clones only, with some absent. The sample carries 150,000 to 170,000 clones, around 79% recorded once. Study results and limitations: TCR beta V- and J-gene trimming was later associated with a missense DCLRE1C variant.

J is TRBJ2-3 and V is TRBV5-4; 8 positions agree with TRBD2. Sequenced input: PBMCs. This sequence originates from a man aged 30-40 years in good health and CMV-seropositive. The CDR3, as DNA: TGTGCCAGCAGCCCGCCGGGAGGGGAAACGCAGTATTTT. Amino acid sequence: CASSPPGGETQYF.